This T cell receptor beta chain was sequenced in a study of blood T cells in healthy people across ages. Study results and limitations: Older individuals had lower TCR beta diversity per million T cells (the decline was roughly linear). The study found more naive CD4+ cells and higher diversity in long-lived than aged donors.

Primed by a sample-barcoded 5' primer and a J-beta primer mix, a second PCR proceeded for roughly 6 to 12 cycles. From the 5' RACE reads, TCRdb called clonotypes with MiXCR, one entry per CDR3 protein. Among about 780,000 distinct CDR3 sequences listed, 35% to 60% were seen once. V lost 6 bases, J lost 7 bases, and 16 bases lay in between. The CDR3 has 13 amino acids. Per the germline V gene, CDR1 is SNHLY and CDR2 is FYNNEI. This clonotype was seen at least ten times. What it binds is not known. The chain employs TRBV2 and TRBJ2-7; perhaps TRBD1 as D (6 bases). This clonotype was sampled from a man older than 75 in good health. Sample: blood. The CDR3 spells CASRTGPSREQYF. In DNA, the CDR3 is TGTGCCAGCAGGACAGGCCCTTCGCGGGAGCAGTACTTC.